What follows describes a single TCR beta chain. What it binds is unknown. This specimen belongs to a study of beta chain features in type 1 diabetes. The study, taken as a whole, reports: The study notes PCR might favor shorter templates equally in patients and controls. Among patients with Type 1 diabetes, TCRB CDR3s were moderately but significantly shorter in every one of the four CD4+ subsets.

Every isolated RNA sample was fully reverse transcribed, so sequencing captured expressed TCRB transcripts. Mean read depth for naive, central memory and regulatory T cell samples was several million reads. The assay was immunoSEQ multiplex PCR, and TCRdb's table has in-frame clones only and misses some. The sample has roughly 370,000 clones; approximately 15% are singletons. Trimming cost V 4 bases and J 7 bases, with 12 bases left between them. The CDR3 runs to 14 residues. Germline CDR1 is SGHNT and CDR2 is YYREEE (reference sequence). Sequencing was carried out using naive CD4+ T cells from blood. The receptor was isolated from a man aged 25-40 years in good health. The genes are TRBV5-4 and TRBJ1-6, with TRBD1 as a possible D gene (5 bases). The CDR3 DNA is TGTGCCAGCAGCCGTGGAGCAGGGAATTCACCCCTCCACTTT. This codes for CASSRGAGNSPLHF.